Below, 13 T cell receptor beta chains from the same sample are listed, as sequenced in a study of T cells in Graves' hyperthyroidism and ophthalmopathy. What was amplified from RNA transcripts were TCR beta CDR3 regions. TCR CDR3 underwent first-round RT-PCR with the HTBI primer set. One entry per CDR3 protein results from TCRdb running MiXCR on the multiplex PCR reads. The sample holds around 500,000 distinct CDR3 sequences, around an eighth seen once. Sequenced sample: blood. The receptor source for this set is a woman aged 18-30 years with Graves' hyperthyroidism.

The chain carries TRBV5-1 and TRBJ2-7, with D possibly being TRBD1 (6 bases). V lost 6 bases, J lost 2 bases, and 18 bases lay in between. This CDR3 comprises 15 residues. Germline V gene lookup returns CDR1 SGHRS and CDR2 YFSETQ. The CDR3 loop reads CASTSGVPGPYEQYF. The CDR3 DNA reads TGCGCCAGCACCTCAGGGGTTCCAGGTCCCTACGAGCAGTACTTC.

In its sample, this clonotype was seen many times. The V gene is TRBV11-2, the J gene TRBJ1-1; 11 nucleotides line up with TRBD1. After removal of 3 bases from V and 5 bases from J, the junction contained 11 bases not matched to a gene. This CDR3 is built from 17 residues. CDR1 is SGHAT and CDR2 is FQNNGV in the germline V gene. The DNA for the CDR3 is TGTGCCAGCAGCTTCGGGACAGGGGGGATAAGAGAGACTGAAGCTTTCTTT. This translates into CASSFGTGGIRETEAFF.

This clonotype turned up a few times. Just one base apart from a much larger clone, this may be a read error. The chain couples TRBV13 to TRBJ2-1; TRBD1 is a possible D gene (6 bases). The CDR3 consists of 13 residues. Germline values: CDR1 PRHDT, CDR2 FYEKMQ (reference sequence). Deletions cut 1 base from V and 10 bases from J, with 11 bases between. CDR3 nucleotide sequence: TGTGCCAGCAGCTTAGAAGGACAGAAAGAGCAGTTCTTC. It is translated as CASSLEGQKEQFF.

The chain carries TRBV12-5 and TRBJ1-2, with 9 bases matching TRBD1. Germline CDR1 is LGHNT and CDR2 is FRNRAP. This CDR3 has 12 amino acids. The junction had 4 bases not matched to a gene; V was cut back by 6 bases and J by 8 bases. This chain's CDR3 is CASGTGGKGYTF. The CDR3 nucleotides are TGTGCTAGTGGGACAGGGGGAAAAGGCTACACCTTC.

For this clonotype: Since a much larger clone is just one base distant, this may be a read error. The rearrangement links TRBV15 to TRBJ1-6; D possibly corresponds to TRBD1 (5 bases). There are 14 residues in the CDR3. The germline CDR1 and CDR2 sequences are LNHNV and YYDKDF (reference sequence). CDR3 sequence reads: CVTSTGGHRVPLHF. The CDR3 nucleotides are TGTGTCACCAGCACCGGTGGACACCGAGTACCCCTCCACTTT.

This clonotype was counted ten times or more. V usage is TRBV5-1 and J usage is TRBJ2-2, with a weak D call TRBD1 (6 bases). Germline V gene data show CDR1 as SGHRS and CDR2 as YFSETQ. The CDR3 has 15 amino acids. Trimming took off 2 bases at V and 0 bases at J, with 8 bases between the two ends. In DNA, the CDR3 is TGCGCCAGCAGCTTACAGGGACCGAACACCGGGGAGCTGTTTTTT. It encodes CASSLQGPNTGELFF.

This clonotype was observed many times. The CDR3 region is CASSEGPAGGETIYF. CDR3 in DNA: TGTGCCAGCAGTGAAGGGCCAGCCGGCGGGGAAACCATATATTTT. V gene TRBV6-1 combines with J gene TRBJ1-3, with no clear D. Germline loops: CDR1 MNHNS, CDR2 SASEGT. Between the trimmed V and J ends, which lost 1 base and 10 bases, there was a span of 17 bases. The CDR3 contains 15 residues.

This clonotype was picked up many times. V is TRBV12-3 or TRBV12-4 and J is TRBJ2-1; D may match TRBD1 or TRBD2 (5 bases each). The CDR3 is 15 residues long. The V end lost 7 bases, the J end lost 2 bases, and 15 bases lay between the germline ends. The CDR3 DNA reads TGTGCCAGCACCAACCGGGACCCTACCTACAATGAGCAGTTCTTC. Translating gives CASTNRDPTYNEQFF.

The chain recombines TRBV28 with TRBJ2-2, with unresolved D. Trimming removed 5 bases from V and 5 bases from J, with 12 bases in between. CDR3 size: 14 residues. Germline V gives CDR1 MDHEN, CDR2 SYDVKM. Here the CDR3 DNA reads TGTGCCAGCAGTCTCCCGACGGTGACCGGGGAGCTGTTTTTT. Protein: CASSLPTVTGELFF.

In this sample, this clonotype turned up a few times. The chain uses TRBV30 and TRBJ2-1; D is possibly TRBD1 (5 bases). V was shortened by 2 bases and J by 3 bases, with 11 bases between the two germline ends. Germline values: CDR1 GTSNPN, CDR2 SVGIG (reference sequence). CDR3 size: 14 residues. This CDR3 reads CAWSRQGSYNEQFF. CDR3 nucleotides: TGTGCCTGGAGTAGGCAGGGAAGCTACAATGAGCAGTTCTTC.

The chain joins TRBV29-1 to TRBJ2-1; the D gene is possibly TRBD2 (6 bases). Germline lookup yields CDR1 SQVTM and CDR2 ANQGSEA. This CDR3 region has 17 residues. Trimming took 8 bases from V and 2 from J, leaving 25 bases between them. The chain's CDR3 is CSSWPAGQDIPYNEQFF. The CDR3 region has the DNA TGCAGCTCCTGGCCAGCGGGCCAAGATATCCCCTACAATGAGCAGTTCTTC.

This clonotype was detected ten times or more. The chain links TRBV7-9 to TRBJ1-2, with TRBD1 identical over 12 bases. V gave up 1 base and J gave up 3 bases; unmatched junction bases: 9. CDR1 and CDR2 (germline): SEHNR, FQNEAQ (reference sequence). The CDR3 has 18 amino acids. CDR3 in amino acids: CASSLGGTGGNMDYGYTF. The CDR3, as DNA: TGTGCCAGCAGCTTAGGGGGGACAGGGGGCAATATGGACTATGGCTACACCTTC.

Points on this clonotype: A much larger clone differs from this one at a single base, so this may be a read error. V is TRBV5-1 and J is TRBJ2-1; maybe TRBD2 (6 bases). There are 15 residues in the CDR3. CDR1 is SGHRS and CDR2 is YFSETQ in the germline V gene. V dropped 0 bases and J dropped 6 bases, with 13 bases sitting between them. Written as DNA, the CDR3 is TGCGCCAGCAGCTTGGTCCTAGGACTATCCAATGAGCAGTTCTTC. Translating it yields CASSLVLGLSNEQFF. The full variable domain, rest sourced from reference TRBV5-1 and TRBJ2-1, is KAGVTQTPRYLIKTRGQQVTLSCSPISGHRSVSWYQQTPGQGLQFLFEYFSETQRNKGNFPGRFSGRQFSNSRSEMNVSTLELGDSALYLCASSLVLGLSNEQFFGPGTRLTVL.